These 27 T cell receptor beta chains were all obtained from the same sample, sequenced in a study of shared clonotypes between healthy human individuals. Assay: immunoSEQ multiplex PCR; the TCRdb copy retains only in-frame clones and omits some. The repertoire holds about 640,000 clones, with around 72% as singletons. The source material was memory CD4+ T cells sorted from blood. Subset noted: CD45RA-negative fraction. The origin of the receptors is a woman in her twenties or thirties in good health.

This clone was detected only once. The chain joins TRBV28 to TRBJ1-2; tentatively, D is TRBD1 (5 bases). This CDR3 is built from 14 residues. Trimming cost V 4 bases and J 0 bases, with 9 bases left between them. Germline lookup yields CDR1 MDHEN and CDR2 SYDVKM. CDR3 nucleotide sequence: TGTGCCAGCAGTTCCGGGGGAGCTAACTATGGCTACACCTTC. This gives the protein CASSSGGANYGYTF.

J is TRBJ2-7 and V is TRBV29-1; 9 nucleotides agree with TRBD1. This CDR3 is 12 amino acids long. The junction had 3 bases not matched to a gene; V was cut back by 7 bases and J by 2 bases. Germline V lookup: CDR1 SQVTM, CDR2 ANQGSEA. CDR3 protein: CSAGQGAYEQYF. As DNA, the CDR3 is TGCAGCGCGGGACAGGGAGCCTACGAGCAGTACTTC.

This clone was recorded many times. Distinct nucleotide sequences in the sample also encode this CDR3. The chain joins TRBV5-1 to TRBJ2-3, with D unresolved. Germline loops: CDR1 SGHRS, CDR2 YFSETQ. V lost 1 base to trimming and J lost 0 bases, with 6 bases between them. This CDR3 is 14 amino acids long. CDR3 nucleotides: TGCGCCAGCAGCTTGCAGGCTAGCACAGATACGCAGTATTTT. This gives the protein CASSLQASTDTQYF.

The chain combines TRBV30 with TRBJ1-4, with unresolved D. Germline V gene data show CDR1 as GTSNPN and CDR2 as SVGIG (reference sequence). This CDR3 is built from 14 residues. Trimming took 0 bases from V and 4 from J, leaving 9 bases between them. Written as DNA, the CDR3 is TGTGCCTGGAGTGTGGGTCAGCTTAATGAAAAACTGTTTTTT. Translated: CAWSVGQLNEKLFF.

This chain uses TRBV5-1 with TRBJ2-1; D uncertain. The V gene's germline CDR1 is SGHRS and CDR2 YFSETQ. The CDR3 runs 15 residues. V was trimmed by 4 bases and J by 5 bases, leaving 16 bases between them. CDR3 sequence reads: CASSRNQNSHNEQFF. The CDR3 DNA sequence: TGCGCCAGCAGCCGAAACCAAAACAGCCACAATGAGCAGTTCTTC.

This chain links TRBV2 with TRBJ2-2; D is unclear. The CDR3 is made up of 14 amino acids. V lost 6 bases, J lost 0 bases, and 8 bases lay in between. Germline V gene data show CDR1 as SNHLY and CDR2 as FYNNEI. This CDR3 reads CASRGIANTGELFF. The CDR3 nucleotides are TGTGCCAGCAGGGGGATCGCGAACACCGGGGAGCTGTTTTTT.

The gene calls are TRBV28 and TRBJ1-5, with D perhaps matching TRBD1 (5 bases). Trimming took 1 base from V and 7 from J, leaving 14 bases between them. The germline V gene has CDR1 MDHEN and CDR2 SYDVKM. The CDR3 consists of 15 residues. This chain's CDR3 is CASSLLGTRGQPQHF. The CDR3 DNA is TGTGCCAGCAGTTTATTGGGGACGAGGGGCCAGCCCCAGCATTTT.

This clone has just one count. CDR3 bases: TGCGCCAGCAGCCAAGAACAGGGGGCCTCCTTAGAAGCTTTCTTT. It codes for CASSQEQGASLEAFF. The rearrangement links TRBV4-1 to TRBJ1-1, with 9 bases aligning to TRBD1. Looked up from germline, CDR1 is MGHRA and CDR2 is YSYEKL. Trimming at V came to 0 bases and at J to 8 bases, leaving 7 bases not matched to a gene. The CDR3 extends over 15 amino acids.

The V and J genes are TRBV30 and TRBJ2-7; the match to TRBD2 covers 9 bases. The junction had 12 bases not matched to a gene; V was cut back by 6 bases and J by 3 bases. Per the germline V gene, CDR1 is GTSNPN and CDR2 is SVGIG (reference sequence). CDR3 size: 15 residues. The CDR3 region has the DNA TGTGCCTGCCGGAAGGCCGCTAGCGGGATCTACGAGCAGTACTTC. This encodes CACRKAASGIYEQYF. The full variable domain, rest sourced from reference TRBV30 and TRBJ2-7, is SQTIHQWPATLVQPVGSPLSLECTVEGTSNPNLYWYRQAAGRGLQLLFYSVGIGQISSEVPQNLSASRPQDRQFILSSKKLLLSDSGFYLCACRKAASGIYEQYFGPGTRLTVT.

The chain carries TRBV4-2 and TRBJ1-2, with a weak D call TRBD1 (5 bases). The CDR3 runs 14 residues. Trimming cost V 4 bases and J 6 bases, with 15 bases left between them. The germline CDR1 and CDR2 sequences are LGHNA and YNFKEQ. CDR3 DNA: TGTGCCAGCAGCCCTGGTGGGACGGACGATGGCTACACCTTC. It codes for CASSPGGTDDGYTF.

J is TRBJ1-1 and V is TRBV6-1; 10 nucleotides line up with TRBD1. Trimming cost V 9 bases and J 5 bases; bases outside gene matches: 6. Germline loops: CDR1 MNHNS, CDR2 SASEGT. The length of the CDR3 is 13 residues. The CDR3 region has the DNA TGTGCCAGTCTAGACAGGGGGCGAACTGAAGCTTTCTTT. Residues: CASLDRGRTEAFF.

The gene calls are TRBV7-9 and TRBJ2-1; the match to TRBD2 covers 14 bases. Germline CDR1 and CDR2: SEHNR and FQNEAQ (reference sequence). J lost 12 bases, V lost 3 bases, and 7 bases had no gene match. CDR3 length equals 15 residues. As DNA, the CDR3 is TGTGCCAGCAGCTTGATGACTAGCGGGAGGGCCGGGCAGTTCTTC. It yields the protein CASSLMTSGRAGQFF.

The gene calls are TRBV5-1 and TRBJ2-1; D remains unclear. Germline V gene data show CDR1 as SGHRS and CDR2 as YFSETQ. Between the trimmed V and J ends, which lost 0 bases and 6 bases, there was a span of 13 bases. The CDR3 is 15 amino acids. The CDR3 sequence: CASSLAGLGINEQFF. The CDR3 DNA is TGCGCCAGCAGCTTGGCGGGTTTGGGGATCAATGAGCAGTTCTTC.

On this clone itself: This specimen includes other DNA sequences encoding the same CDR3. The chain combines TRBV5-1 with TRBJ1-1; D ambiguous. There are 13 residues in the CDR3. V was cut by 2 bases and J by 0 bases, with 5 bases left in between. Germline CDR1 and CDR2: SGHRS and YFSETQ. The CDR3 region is CASSLGMNTEAFF. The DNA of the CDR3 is TGCGCCAGCAGCTTAGGAATGAACACTGAAGCTTTCTTT.

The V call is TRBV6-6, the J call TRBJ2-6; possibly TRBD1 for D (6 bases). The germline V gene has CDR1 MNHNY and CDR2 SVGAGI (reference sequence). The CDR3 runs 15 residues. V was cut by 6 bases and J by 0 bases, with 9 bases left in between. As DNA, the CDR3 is TGTGCCAGCAGACACAGGGTCTCTGGGGCCAACGTCCTGACTTTC. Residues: CASRHRVSGANVLTF.

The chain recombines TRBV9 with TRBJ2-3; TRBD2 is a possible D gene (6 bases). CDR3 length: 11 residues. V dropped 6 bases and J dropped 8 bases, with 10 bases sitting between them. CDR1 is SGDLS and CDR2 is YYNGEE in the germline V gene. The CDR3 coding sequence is TGTGCCAGCACATCGGGAGTTACGCAGTATTTT. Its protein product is CASTSGVTQYF.

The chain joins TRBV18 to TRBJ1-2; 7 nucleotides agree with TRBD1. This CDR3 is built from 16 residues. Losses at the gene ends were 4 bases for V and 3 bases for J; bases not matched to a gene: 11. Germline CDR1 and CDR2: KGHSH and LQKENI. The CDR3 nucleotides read TGTGCCAGCTCACAAACAACCTACAGGGGCGACTATGGCTACACCTTC. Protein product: CASSQTTYRGDYGYTF.

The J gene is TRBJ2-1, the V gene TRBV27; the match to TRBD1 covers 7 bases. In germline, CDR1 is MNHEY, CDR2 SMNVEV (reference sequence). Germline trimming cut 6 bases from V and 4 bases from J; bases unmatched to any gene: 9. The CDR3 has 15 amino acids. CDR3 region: CASSQGQPPYNEQFF. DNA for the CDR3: TGTGCCAGCAGCCAGGGACAGCCGCCTTACAATGAGCAGTTCTTC.

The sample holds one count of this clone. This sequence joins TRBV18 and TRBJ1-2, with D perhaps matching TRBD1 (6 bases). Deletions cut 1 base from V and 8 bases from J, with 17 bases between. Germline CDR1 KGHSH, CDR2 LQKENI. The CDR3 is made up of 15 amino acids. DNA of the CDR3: TGTGCCAGCTCACCACAGGGGACAACATTGGGGGGCTACACCTTC. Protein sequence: CASSPQGTTLGGYTF. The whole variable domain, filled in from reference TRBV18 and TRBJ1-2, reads NAGVMQNPRHLVRRRGQEARLRCSPMKGHSHVYWYRQLPEEGLKFMVYLQKENIIDESGMPKERFSAEFPKEGPSILRIQQVVRGDSAAYFCASSPQGTTLGGYTFGSGTRLTVV.

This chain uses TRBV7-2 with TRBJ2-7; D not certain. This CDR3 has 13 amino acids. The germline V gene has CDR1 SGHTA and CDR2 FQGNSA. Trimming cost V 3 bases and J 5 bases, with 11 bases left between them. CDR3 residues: CASSFGPGDEQYF. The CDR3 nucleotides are TGTGCCAGCAGCTTTGGGCCTGGGGACGAGCAGTACTTC. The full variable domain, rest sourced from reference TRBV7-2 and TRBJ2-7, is GAGVSQSPSNKVTEKGKDVELRCDPISGHTALYWYRQSLGQGLEFLIYFQGNSAPDKSGLPSDRFSAERTGGSVSTLTIQRTQQEDSAVYLCASSFGPGDEQYFGPGTRLTVT.

DNA for the CDR3: TGTGCCATCAGTGAAAGGATGGGATCACATATTGCTGAAGCTTTCTTT. Translated, it gives CAISERMGSHIAEAFF. The chain couples TRBV10-3 to TRBJ1-1, with D unresolved. The CDR3 sequence is 16 residues long. The germline CDR1 and CDR2 sequences are ENHRY and SYGVKD. Between the trimmed V and J ends, which lost 3 bases and 6 bases, there was a span of 20 bases.

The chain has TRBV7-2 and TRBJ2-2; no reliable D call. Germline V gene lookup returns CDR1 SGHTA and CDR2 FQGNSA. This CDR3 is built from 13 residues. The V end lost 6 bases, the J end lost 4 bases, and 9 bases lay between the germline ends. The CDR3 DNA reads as TGTGCCAGCAGGGCCTCTCTCACCGGGGAGCTGTTTTTT. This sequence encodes CASRASLTGELFF. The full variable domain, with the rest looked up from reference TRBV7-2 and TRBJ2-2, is GAGVSQSPSNKVTEKGKDVELRCDPISGHTALYWYRQSLGQGLEFLIYFQGNSAPDKSGLPSDRFSAERTGGSVSTLTIQRTQQEDSAVYLCASRASLTGELFFGEGSRLTVL.

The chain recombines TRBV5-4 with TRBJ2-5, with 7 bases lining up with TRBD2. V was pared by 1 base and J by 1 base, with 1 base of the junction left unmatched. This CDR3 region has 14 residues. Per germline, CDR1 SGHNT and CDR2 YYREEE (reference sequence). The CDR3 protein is CASSLPSGQETQYF. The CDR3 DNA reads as TGTGCCAGCAGCTTGCCTAGCGGCCAAGAGACCCAGTACTTC.

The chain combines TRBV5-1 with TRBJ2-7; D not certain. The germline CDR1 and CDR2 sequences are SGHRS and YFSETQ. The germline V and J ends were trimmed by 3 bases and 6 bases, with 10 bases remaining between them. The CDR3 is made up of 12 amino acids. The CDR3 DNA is TGCGCCAGCAGCTACAACCGCTTCGAGCAGTACTTC. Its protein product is CASSYNRFEQYF.

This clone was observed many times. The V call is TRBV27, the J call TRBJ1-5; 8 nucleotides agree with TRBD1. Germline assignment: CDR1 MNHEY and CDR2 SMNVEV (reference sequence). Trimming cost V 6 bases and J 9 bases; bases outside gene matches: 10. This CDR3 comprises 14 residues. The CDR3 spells CASSTGQTGAPQHF. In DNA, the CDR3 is TGTGCCAGCAGCACAGGACAGACAGGGGCGCCCCAGCATTTT.

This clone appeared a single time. The CDR3 is CASSPRFGTPTRGYTF. CDR3 in DNA: TGTGCCAGTAGTCCTCGCTTCGGGACACCGACCAGGGGCTACACCTTC. V usage is TRBV19 and J usage is TRBJ1-2, with D possibly matching TRBD1 (6 bases). The CDR3 has 16 residues. The germline CDR1 and CDR2 sequences are LNHDA and SQIVND (reference sequence). With 5 bases removed from V and 8 bases from J, the gap between germline ends came to 24 bases.

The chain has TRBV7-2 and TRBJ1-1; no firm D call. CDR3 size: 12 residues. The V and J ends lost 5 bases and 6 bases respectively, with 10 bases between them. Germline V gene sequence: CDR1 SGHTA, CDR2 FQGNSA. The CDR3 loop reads CASSLGRAEAFF. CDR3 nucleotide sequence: TGTGCCAGCAGCCTCGGGCGGGCTGAAGCTTTCTTT.